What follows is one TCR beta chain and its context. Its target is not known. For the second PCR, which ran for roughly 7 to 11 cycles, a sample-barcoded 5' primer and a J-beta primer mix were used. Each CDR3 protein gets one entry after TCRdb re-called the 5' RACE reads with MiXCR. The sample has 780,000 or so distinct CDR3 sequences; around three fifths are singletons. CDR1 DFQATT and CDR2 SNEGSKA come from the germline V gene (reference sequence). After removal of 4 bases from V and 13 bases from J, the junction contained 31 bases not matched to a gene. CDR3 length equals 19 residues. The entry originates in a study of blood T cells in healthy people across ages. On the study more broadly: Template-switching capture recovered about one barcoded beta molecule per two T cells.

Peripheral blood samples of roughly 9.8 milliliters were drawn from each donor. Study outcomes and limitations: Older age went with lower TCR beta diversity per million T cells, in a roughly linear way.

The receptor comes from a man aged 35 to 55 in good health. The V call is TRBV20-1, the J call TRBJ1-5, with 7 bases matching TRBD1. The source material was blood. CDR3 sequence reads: CSAIEALHHVPGQSEVQHF. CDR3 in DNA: TGCAGTGCTATCGAGGCTTTGCATCATGTCCCGGGACAGAGCGAGGTTCAGCATTTT.